This T cell receptor (beta chain) was found in a study of T cells after yellow fever vaccination. Background on the study: The SMART-Seq v4 Ultra Low Input method served to prepare the low-cell-number fractions. Study-wide points: The study noted that FACS-sorted repertoires could contain abundant clonotypes contaminating from the bulk population. Faster peaking, at day 5 versus 15, marked a secondary response that was weaker.

The CDR3 contains 17 residues. Germline CDR1 and CDR2: DFQATT and SNEGSKA (reference sequence). V lost 5 bases and J 3 bases, leaving 25 bases between the germline ends. TCRdb re-analysed the 5' RACE reads in MiXCR, keeping a single row per CDR3 protein. The sample contains about 320,000 distinct CDR3 sequences, approximately 4% of which appear only once. In regard to this clonotype: Antigen unknown.

This clonotype was sampled from a man between 18 and 35 years old who received the YFV17D yellow fever vaccine. The V and J genes are TRBV20-1 and TRBJ1-2; TRBD1 might be the D (5 bases). Sequenced material: PBMCs, taken 15 days after the yellow fever booster vaccination. For the CDR3, the DNA is TGCAGTGCTCAAGACCCATCATCAAAAAAAGGGGACTATGGCTACACCTTC. Amino acids: CSAQDPSSKKGDYGYTF.